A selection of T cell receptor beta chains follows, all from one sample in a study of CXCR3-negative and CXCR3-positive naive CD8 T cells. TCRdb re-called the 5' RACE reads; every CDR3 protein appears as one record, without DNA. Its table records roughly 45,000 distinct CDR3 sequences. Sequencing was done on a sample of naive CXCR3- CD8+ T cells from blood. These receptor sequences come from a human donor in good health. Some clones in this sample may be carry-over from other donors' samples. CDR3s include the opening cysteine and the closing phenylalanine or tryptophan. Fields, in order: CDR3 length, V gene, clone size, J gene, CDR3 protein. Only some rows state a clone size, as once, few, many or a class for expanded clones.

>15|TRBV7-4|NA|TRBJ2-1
CASSHSGANYNEQFF
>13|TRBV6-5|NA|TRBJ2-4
CASSYGDGDIQYF
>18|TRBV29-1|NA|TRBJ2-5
CSVWATGAHWTVQETQYF
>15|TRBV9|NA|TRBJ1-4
CASSVDGAANEKLFF
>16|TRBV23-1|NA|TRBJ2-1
CASSPPTGTETNEQFF
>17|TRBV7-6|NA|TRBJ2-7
CASSLVPGQGQAYEQYF
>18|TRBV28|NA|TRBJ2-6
CASSLASGGASGANVLTF
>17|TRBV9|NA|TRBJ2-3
CASSGALPGQGIDTQYF
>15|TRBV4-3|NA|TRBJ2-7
CASSPRQGPSYEQYF
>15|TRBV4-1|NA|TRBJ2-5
CASSQTGLAEETQYF
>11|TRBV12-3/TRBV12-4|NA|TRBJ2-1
CASSLGDEQFF
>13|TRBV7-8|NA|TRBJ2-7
CASTKGEFYEQYF
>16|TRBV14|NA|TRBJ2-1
CASSLPRGSNYNEQFF
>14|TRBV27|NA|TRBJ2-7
CASSLSLVSYEQYF
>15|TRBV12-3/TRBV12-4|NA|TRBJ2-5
CASSLAGGRGETQYF
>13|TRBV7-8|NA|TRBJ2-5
CASRTRDLETQYF
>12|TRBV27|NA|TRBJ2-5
CASSSSQETQYF
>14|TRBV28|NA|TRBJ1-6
CASRRTPDNSPLHF
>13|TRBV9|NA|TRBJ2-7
CASSGQPTYEQYF
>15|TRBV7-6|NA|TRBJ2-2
CASSLGQEPYGELFF
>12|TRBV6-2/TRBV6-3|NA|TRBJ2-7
CASSYEHYEQYF
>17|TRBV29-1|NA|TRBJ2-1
CSVEDLGDRGNANEQFF
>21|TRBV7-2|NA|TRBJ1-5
CASSSGGRLGERERDNQPQHF
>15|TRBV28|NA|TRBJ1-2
CASAAPPWTPYGYTF
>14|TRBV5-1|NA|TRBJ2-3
CASSPGNGTDTQYF
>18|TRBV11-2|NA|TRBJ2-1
CASSSPLIPRGDYNEQFF
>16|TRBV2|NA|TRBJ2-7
CASSEGPRDGAYEQYF
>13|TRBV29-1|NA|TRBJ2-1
CSVEVLGYNEQFF
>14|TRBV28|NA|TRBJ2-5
CATGNARGQETQYF
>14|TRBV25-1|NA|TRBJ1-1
CASSLTGGMTEAFF
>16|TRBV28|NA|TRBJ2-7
CASSLSRTVSSYEQYF
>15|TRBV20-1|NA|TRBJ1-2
CSAPPEGATIYGYTF
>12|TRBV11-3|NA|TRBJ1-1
CASSPGGGEAFF
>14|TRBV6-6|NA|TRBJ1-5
CASSWDRSNQPQHF
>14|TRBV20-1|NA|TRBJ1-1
CSARDGGRDTEAFF
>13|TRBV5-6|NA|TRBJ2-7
CASSFTAAYEQYF
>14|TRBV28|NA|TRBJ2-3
CASIYSGGTDTQYF
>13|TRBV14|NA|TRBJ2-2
CASSQDNTGELFF
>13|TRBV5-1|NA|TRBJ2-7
CASSLREYYEQYF
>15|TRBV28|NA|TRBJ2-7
CASSLRTLLSYEQYF
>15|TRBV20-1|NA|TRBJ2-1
CSARDGALNYNEQFF
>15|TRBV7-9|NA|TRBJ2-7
CASSLPGQGSYEQYF
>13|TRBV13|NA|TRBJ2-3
CASSFQDTDTQYF
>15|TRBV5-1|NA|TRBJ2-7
CASSLVPGGPYEQYF
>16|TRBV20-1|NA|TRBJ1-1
CSARDRRTGEGTEAFF
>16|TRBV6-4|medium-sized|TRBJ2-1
CASSDGTGGSYNEQFF
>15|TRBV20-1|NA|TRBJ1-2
CSARVWGRDGDGYTF
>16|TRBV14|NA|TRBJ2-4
CASSSTGGLAKNIQYF
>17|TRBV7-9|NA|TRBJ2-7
CASSSLSGGPSSYEQYF
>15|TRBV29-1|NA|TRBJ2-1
CSVPGLSWDYNEQFF
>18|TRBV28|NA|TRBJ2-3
CASSWPVNGGDSTDTQYF
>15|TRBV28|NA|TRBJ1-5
CASSFGRGVNQPQHF
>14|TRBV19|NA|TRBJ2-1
CASRPGQDYNEQFF
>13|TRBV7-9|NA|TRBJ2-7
CASSPNTLYEQYF
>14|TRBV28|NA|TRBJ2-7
CASRPTGLPSEQYF
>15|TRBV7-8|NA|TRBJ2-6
CASSLIPSGANVLTF
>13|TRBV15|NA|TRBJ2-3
CATSEGGTDTQYF
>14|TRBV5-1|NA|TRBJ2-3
CASRLEEPPDTQYF
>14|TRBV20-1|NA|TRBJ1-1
CSAPPLGMNTEAFF
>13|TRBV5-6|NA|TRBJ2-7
CASNGTPRTEQYF